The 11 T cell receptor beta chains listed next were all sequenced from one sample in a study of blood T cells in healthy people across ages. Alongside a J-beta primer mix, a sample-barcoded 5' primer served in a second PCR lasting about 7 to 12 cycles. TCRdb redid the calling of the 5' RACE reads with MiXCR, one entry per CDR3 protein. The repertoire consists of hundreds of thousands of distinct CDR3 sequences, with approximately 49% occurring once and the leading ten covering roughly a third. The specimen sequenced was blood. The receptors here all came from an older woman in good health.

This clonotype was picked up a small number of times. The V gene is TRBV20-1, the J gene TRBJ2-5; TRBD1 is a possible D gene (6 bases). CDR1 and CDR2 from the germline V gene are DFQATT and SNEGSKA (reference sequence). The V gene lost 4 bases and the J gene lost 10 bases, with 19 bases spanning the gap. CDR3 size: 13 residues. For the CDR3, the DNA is TGCAGTGCTACCCCGACTGGCGAGGGGGTCCAGTACTTC. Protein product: CSATPTGEGVQYF.

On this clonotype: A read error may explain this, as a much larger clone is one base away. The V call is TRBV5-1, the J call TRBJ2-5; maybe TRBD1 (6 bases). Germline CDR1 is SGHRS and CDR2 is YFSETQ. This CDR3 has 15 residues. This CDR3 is CTSSFWGRVEETQYF. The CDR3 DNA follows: TGCACCAGCAGCTTTTGGGGGCGCGTTGAAGAGACCCAGTACTTC.

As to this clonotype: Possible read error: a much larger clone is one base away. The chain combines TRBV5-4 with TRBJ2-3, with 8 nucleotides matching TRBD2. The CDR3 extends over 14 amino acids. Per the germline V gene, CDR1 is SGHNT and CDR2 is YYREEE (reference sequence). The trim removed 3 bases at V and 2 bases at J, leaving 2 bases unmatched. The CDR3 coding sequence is TGTGCCAGCAGCTCAGCGGGAGTCACAGATACGCAGTATTTT. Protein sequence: CASSSAGVTDTQYF. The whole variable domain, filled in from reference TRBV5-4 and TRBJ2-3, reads ETGVTQSPTHLIKTRGQQVTLRCSSQSGHNTVSWYQQALGQGPQFIFQYYREEENGRGNFPPRFSGLQFPNYSSELNVNALELDDSALYLCASSSAGVTDTQYFGPGTRLTVL.

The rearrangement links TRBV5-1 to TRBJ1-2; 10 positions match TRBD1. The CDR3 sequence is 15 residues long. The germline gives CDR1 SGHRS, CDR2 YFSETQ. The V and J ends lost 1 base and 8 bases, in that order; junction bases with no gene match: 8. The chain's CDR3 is CASSLRGTGDGGYTF. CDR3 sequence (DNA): TGCGCCAGCAGCTTGCGGGGGACAGGGGATGGCGGCTACACCTTC.

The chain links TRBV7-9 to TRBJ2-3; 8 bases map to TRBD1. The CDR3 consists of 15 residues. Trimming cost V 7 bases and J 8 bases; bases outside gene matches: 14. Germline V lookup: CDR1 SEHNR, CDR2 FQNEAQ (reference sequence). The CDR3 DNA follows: TGTGCCAGCAATCCGAGACAGGGGTTGGAGGGTACGCAGTATTTT. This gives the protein CASNPRQGLEGTQYF.

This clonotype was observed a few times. CDR3 residues: CSAAGNSNQPQHF. In DNA, the CDR3 is TGCAGCGCTGCAGGGAATAGCAATCAGCCCCAGCATTTT. V gene TRBV29-1 combines with J gene TRBJ1-5, with D possibly TRBD1 on 5 matching bases. The CDR3 is made up of 13 amino acids. Trimming removed 7 bases at V and 0 bases at J, with 10 bases between. Looked up from germline, CDR1 is SQVTM and CDR2 is ANQGSEA.

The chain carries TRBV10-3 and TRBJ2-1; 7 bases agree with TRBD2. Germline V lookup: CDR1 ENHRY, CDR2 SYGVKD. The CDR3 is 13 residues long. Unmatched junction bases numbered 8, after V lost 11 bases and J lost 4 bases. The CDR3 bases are TGTGCCGTGTCTAGCGGCCTATACAATGAGCAGTTCTTC. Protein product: CAVSSGLYNEQFF.

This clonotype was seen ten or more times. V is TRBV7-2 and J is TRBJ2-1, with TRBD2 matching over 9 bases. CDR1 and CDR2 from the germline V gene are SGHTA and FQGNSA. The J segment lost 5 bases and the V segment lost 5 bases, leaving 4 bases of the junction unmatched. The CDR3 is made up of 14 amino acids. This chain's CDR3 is CASSPGLANNEQFF. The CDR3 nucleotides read TGTGCCAGCAGCCCGGGACTAGCTAACAATGAGCAGTTCTTC.

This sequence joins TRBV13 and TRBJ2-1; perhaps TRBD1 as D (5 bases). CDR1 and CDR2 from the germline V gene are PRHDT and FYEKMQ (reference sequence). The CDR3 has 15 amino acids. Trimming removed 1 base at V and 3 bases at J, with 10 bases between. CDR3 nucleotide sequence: TGTGCCAGCAGCTTAGTGGCCGACAGCTACAATGAGCAGTTCTTC. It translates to CASSLVADSYNEQFF. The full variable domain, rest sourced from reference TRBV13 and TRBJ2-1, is AAGVIQSPRHLIKEKRETATLKCYPIPRHDTVYWYQQGPGQDPQFLISFYEKMQSDKGSIPDRFSAQQFSDYHSELNMSSLELGDSALYFCASSLVADSYNEQFFGPGTRLTVL.

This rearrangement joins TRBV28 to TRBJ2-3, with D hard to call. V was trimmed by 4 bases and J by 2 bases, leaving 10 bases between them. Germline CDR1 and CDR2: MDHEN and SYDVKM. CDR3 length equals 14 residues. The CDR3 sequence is CASSSGSVTDTQYF. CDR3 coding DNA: TGTGCCAGCAGTTCCGGGTCAGTCACAGATACGCAGTATTTT.

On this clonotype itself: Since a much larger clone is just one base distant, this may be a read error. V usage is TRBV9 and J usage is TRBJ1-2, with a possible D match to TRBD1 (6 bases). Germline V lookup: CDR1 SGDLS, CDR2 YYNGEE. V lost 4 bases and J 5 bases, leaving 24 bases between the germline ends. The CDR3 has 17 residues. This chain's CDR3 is CASSIRDKAYLGYGYTF. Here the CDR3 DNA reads TGTGCCAGCAGCATCCGGGACAAGGCTTATTTAGGTTATGGCTACACCTTC.